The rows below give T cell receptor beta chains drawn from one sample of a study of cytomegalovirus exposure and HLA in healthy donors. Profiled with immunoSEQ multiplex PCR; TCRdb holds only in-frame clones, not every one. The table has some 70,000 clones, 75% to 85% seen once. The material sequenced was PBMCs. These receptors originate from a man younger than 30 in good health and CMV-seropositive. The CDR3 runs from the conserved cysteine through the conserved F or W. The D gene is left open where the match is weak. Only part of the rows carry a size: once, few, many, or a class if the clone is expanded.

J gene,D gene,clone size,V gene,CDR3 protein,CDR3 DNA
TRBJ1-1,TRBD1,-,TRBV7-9,CASSSPGQGPLNTEAFF,TGTGCCAGCAGCTCACCGGGACAGGGTCCATTGAACACTGAAGCTTTCTTT
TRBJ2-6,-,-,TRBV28,CASTSGANVLTF,TGTGCCAGCACGTCTGGGGCCAACGTCCTGACTTTC
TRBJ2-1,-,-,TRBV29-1,CSVEGAVSGNNEQFF,TGCAGCGTTGAAGGGGCTGTCTCGGGGAACAATGAGCAGTTCTTC
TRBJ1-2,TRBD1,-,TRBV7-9,CASSPQGQGNNYGYTF,TGTGCCAGCAGCCCACAAGGACAGGGGAATAACTATGGCTACACCTTC
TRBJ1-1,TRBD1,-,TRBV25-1,CASSGTGGDTEAFF,TGTGCCAGCAGTGGGACAGGGGGCGACACTGAAGCTTTCTTT
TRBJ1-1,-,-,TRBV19,CASGPAGTRTEAFF,TGTGCCAGCGGCCCCGCCGGGACAAGGACTGAAGCTTTCTTT
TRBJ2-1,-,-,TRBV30,CAWSTSAYNEQFF,TGTGCCTGGAGTACGTCAGCCTACAATGAGCAGTTCTTC
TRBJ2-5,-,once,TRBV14,CASRPRGWGETQYF,TGTGCCAGCAGACCCAGGGGTTGGGGAGAGACCCAGTACTTC
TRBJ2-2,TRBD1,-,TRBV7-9,CASAFSGGSTGELFF,TGTGCCAGCGCATTTTCAGGGGGTAGCACCGGGGAGCTGTTTTTT
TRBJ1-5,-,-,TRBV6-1,CASSVNRVHNSNQPQHF,TGTGCCAGCAGTGTAAACAGGGTACACAATAGCAATCAGCCCCAGCATTTT
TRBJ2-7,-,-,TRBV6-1,CASSDGDKQPYEQYF,TGTGCCAGCAGTGACGGGGACAAGCAACCCTACGAGCAGTACTTC
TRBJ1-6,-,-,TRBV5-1,CASSPQSPRGADLDSPLHF,TGCGCCAGCAGCCCTCAGTCCCCCCGGGGGGCAGATCTCGATTCACCCCTCCACTTT
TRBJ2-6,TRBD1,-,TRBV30,CASGTGGTGANVLTF,TGTGCGTCCGGGACAGGGGGTACTGGGGCCAACGTCCTGACTTTC
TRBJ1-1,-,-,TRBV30,CAWRINRVLNTEAFF,TGTGCCTGGAGAATAAACAGGGTCCTGAACACTGAAGCTTTCTTT
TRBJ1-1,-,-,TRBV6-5,CASRYLLRDTEAFF,TGTGCCAGCAGGTATTTACTGAGGGACACTGAAGCTTTCTTT
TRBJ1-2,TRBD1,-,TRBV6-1,CASSAGQANYGYTF,TGTGCCAGCAGTGCGGGACAGGCTAACTATGGCTACACCTTC